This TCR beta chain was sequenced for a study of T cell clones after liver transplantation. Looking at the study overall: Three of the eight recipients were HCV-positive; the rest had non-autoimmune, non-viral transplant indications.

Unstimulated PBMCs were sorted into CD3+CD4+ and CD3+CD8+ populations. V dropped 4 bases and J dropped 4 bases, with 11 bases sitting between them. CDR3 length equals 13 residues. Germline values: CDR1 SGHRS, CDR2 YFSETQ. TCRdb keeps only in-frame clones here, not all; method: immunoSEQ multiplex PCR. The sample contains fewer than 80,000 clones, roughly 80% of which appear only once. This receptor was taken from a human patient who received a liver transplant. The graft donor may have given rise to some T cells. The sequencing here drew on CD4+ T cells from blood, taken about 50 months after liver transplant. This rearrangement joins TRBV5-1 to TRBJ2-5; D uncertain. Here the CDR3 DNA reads TGCGCCAGCAGCGCCGAGGTTCCAGAGACCCAGTACTTC. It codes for CASSAEVPETQYF. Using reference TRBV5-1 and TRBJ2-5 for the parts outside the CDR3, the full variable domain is KAGVTQTPRYLIKTRGQQVTLSCSPISGHRSVSWYQQTPGQGLQFLFEYFSETQRNKGNFPGRFSGRQFSNSRSEMNVSTLELGDSALYLCASSAEVPETQYFGPGTRLLVL.